The clone carrying this T cell receptor (beta chain) was found once. The CDR3 regions of TCR beta were amplified from RNA transcripts. When the TCR CDR3 underwent first-round RT-PCR, the HTBI primer set was used. One entry per CDR3 protein, called by TCRdb with MiXCR from the multiplex PCR reads. The sample lists about 560,000 distinct CDR3 sequences, approximately 44% seen once, with approximately 8.2% in the top ten. The length of the CDR3 is 15 residues. Per germline, CDR1 LNHNV and CDR2 YYDKDF (reference sequence). Trimming removed 2 bases from V and 2 bases from J, with 12 bases in between. Subjects aged 18 to 65 presented with newly diagnosed hyperthyroidism of less than 2 months' duration. Lactation, pregnancy, other autoimmune disease or uncontrolled infection led to exclusion of patients. In making diagnoses, clinical symptoms, serum thyroxine and TRAb, thyroid ultrasound and orbital computed tomography were all used.

This sample was included in a study of T cells in Graves' hyperthyroidism and ophthalmopathy. The source material was peripheral blood or thyroid tissue (not recorded which). The chain links TRBV15 to TRBJ1-1, with a possible D match to TRBD1 (6 bases). This receptor was identified in a woman younger than 35 with Graves' hyperthyroidism. The CDR3 reads CATSRITTGNTEAFF. CDR3 sequence (DNA): TGTGCCACCAGCAGAATTACGACAGGCAACACTGAAGCTTTCTTT.